The source of this TCR beta chain is a study of spatial heterogeneity in lung cancer. On the study more broadly: The average count in raw reads for each unique TCR and UMI combination exceeded eight appearances.

Unique molecular identifiers, one per molecule, were present on every TCR cDNA molecule. TCRdb fed the 5' RACE reads into MiXCR, producing one record per CDR3 protein. The table shows 45,000 or so distinct CDR3 sequences, with roughly 7.2% occurring only once. V was clipped by 3 bases and J by 4 bases, with 16 bases between them. There are 15 residues in the CDR3. Germline lookup yields CDR1 DFQATT and CDR2 SNEGSKA (reference sequence). Time point meaning: sample taken at primary tumor resection. Sequencing of whole RNA from tumor, nontumor lung or frozen PBMC involved no sorting. This clonotype came up a few times.

This sequence was found in a female donor with early-stage non-small cell lung cancer. This rearrangement joins TRBV20-1 to TRBJ2-1; D gene uncertain. This sample comprised PBMCs, obtained at surgery. CDR3 sequence (DNA): TGCAGTGCTAGGCCCATGGGTGGAAGGTACAATGAGCAGTTCTTC. This translates into CSARPMGGRYNEQFF.